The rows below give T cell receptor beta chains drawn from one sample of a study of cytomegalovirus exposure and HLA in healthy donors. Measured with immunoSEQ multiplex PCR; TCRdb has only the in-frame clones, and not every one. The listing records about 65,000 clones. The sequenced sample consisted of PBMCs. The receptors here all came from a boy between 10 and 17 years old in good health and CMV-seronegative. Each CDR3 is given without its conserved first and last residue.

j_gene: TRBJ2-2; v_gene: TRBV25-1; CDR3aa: ASTDRGSNTGELF
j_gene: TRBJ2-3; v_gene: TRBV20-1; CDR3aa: SAEKSDTQY
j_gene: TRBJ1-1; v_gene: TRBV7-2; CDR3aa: ASSYQGGETEAF
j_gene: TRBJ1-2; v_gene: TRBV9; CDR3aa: ASSSPTGTGNGYT
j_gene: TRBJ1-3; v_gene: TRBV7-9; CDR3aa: ASSFTDTGNTIY
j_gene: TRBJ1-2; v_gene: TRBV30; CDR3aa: AWSEGDRGAYGYT
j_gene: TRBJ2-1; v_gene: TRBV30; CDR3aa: AWSKSGRSSYNEQF
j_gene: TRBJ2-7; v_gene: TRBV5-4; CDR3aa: ASSSTGGSEQY
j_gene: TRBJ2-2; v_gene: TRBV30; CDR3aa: AWSGYSGELF
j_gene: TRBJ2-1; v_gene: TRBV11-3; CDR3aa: ASSLEVTEQYNEQF
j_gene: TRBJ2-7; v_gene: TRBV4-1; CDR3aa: ASSPSRGREQY
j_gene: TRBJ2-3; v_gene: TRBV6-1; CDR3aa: ASSLDRVRTDTQY
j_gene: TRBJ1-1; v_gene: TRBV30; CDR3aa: AWSYRGDTEAF
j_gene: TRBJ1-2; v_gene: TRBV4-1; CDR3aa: ASSQQGFNYGYT
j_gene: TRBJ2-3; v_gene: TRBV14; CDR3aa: ASSQEGDGNPDTQY